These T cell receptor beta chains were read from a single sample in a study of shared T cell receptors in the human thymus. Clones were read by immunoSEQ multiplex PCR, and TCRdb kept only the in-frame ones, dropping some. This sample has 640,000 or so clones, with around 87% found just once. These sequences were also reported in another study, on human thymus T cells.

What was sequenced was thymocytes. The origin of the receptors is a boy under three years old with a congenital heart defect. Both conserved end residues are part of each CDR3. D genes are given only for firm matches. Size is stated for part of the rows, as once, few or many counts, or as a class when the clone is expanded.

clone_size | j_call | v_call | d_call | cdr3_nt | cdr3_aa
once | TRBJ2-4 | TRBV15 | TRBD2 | TGTGCCACCAGCAGAGATAAGTATGGGACTAGCGACATTCAGTACTTC | CATSRDKYGTSDIQYF
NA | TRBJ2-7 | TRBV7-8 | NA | TGTGCCAGCAAACCGGGAACAGAGGCCTACGAGCAGTACTTC | CASKPGTEAYEQYF
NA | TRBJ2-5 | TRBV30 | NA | TGTGCCTGGATTGATAGCGTACATCAAGAGACCCAGTACTTC | CAWIDSVHQETQYF
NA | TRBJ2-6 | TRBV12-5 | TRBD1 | TGTGCTAGTGGTTTGGTACCGGACAGGGGGAACTCTGGGGCCAACGTCCTGACTTTC | CASGLVPDRGNSGANVLTF
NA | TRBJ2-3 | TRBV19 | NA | TGTGCCAGTGCTTCAGTGGCCGATACGCAGTATTTT | CASASVADTQYF
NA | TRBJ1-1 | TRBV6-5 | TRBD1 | TGTGCCAGCAGGCCAACAGGGGTGAGAAAAACTGAAGCTTTCTTT | CASRPTGVRKTEAFF
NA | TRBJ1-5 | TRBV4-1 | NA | TGCGCCAGCAGCCAAGGACAGAGCAATCAGCCCCAGCATTTT | CASSQGQSNQPQHF
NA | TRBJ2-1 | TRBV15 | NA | TGTGCCACCAGCAATGAGGGTGACAATGAGCAGTTCTTC | CATSNEGDNEQFF
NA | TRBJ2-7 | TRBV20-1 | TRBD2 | TGCAGTGCAGAGAGCTGGGAGGGGCAGTACTTC | CSAESWEGQYF
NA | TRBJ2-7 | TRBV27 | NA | TGTGCCAGCAGCGTGAGGGGGGGTTCCTACGAGCAGTACTTC | CASSVRGGSYEQYF
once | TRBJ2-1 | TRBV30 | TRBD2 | TGTGCCTGGAGTGTACTAGCGGAGAGCTCCTACAATGAGCAGTTCTTC | CAWSVLAESSYNEQFF
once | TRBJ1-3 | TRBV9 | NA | TGTGCCAGCAGCTCGAGCTCTGGAAACACCATATATTTT | CASSSSSGNTIYF
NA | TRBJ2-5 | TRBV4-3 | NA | TGCGCCAGCAGCCAATCGGGCAGGTGGGAGAGGAGCTTAGAAGAGACCCAGTACTTC | CASSQSGRWERSLEETQYF
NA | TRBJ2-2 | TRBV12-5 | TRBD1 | TGTGCTAGTGGTTTGGGGGGGACAGGGTTAAACACCGGGGAGCTGTTTTTT | CASGLGGTGLNTGELFF
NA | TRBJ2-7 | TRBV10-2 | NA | TGCGCCAGCGGGTACGAGGGCTACGAGCAGTACTTC | CASGYEGYEQYF
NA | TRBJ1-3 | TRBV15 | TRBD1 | TGTGCCACCAGCAAGGAACGTCCGGGACAGATAAGATTATCTGGAAACACCATATATTTT | CATSKERPGQIRLSGNTIYF
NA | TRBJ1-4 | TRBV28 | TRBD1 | TGTGCCAGCAGTTCCGACAGGGGACGGGAAAAACTGTTTTTT | CASSSDRGREKLFF
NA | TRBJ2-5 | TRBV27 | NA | TGTGCCAGCAGTTTTAGGAACGAACAGGGCAGACAAGAGACCCAGTACTTC | CASSFRNEQGRQETQYF
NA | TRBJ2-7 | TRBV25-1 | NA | TGTGCCAGCAGTGAATCAGTCTCCTACGAGCAGTACTTC | CASSESVSYEQYF
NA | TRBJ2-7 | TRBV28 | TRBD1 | TGTGCCAGCAGTTTAACAGGGGGCGTCTACGAGCAGTACTTC | CASSLTGGVYEQYF
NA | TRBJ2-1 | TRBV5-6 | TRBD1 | TGTGCCAGCAGCCTGGACAGGGGGCCCCCCTCCTACAATGAGCAGTTCTTC | CASSLDRGPPSYNEQFF
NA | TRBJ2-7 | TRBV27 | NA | TGTGCCACCAAGGACAGCTCCTACGAGCAGTACTTC | CATKDSSYEQYF
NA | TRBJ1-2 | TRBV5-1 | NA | TGCGCCAGCAGCCCCGGCCGGACAGCCCTAGATGGCTACACCTTC | CASSPGRTALDGYTF
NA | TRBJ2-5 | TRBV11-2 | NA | TGTGCCAGCAGCTTAGATGGTCGTCTAGCTGGGGAGACCCAGTACTTC | CASSLDGRLAGETQYF
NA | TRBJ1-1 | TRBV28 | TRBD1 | TGTGCCAGCAGTCCCTACCACAGGGGAGCTTTCTTT | CASSPYHRGAFF
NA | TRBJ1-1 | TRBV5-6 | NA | TGTGCCAGCAGCTTGAGTGAAAACCGAGAGAACACTGAAGCTTTCTTT | CASSLSENRENTEAFF
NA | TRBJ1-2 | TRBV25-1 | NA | TGTGCCAGCAGTGCAGAGGGTATGGGTATCTATGGCTACACCTTC | CASSAEGMGIYGYTF
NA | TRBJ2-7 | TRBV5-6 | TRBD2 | TGTGCCAGCAGCTTGAGAGTAGCGGGAGCCGAGATCGAGCAGTACTTC | CASSLRVAGAEIEQYF
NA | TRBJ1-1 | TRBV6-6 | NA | TGTGCCAGCAGTTGTACGGCTCAGGAGGGCACTGAAGCTTTCTTT | CASSCTAQEGTEAFF
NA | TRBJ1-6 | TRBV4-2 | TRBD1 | TGTGCCAGCAGCCTATCCACAGGGGTCGACCATAATTCACCCCTCCACTTT | CASSLSTGVDHNSPLHF
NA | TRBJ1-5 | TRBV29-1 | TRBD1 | TGCAGCGGTGGACAGGGGAATCAGCCCCAGCATTTT | CSGGQGNQPQHF
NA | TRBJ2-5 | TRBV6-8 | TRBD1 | TGTGCCAGCAGTTACTCGTCTATCCGGGACAGGGAGACCCAGTACTTC | CASSYSSIRDRETQYF
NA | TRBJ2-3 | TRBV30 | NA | NA | CAWSVGSGTSEWF